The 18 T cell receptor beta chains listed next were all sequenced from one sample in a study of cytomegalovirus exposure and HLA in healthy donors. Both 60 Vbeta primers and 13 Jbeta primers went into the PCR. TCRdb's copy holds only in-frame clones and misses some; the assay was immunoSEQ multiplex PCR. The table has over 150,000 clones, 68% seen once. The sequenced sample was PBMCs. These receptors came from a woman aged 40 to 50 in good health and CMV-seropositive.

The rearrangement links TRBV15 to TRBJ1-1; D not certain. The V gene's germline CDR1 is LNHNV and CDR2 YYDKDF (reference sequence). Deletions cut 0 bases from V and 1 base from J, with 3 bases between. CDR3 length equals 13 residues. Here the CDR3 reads CATSRDKNTEAFF. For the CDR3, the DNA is TGTGCCACCAGCAGAGACAAGAACACTGAAGCTTTCTTT.

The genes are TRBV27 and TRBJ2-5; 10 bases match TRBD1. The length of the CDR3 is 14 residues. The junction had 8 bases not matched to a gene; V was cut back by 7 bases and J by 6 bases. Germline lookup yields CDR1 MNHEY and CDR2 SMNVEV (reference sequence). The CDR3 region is CASTRTGGEKTQYF. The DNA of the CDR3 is TGTGCCAGCACCCGGACAGGGGGGGAAAAGACCCAGTACTTC.

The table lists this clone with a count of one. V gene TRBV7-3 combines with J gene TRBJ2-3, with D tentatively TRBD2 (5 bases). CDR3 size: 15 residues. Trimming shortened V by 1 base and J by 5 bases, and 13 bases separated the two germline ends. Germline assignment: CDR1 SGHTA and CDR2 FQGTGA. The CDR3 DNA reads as TGTGCCAGCAGCTTAAATGCCCTAGCAGTAGATACGCAGTATTTT. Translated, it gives CASSLNALAVDTQYF.

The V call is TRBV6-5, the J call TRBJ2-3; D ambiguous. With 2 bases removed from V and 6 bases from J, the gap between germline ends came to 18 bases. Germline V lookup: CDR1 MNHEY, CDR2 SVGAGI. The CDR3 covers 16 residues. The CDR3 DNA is TGTGCCAGCAGTTACATCGGTTTCGACTCATGGGATACGCAGTATTTT. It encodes CASSYIGFDSWDTQYF.

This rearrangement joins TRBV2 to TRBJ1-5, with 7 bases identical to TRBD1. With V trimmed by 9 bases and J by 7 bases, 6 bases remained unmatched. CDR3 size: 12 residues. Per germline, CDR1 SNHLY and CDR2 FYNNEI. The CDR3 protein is CASTGDGQPQHF. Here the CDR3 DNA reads TGTGCCAGTACAGGGGACGGGCAGCCCCAGCATTTT.

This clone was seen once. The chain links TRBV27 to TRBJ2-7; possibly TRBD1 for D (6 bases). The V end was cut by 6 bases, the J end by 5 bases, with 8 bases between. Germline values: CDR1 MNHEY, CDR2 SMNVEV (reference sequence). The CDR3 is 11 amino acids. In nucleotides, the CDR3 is TGTGCCAGCAGCTGGGGGCACGAGCAGTACTTC. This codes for CASSWGHEQYF.

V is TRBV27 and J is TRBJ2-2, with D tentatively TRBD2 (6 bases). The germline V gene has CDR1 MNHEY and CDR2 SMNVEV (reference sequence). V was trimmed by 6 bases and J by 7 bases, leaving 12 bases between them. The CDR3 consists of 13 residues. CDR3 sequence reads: CASSGSIDGELFF. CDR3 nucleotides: TGTGCCAGCAGCGGGAGTATCGACGGGGAGCTGTTTTTT.

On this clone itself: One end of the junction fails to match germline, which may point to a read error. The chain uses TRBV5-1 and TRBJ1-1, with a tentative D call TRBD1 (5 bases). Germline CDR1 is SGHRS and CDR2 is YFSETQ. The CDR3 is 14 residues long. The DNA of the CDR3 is TGCGCCAGCAGCTCGGTGGGGGGGAACCCTGAAGCTTTCTTT. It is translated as CASSSVGGNPEAFF.

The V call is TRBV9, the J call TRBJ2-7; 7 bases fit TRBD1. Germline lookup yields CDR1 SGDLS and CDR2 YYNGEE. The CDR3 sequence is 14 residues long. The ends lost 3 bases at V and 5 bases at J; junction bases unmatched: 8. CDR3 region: CASSARQGEDEQYF. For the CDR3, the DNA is TGTGCCAGCAGCGCCCGACAGGGTGAGGACGAGCAGTACTTC. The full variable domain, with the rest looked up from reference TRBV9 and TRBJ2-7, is DSGVTQTPKHLITATGQRVTLRCSPRSGDLSVYWYQQSLDQGLQFLIQYYNGEERAKGNILERFSAQQFPDLHSELNLSSLELGDSALYFCASSARQGEDEQYFGPGTRLTVT.

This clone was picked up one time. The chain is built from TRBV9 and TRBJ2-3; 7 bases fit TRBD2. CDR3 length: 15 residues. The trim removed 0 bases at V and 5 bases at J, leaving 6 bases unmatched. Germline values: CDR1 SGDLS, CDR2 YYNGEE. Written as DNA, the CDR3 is TGTGCCAGCAGCGTAGACGGGGGGAGTAGAGATACGCAGTATTTT. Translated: CASSVDGGSRDTQYF.

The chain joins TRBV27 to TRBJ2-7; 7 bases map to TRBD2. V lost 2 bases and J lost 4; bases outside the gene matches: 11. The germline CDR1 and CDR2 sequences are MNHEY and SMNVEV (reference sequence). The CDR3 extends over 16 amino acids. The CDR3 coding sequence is TGTGCCAGCAGTTTAATCGGGGCGGGAGCTTCATACGAGCAGTACTTC. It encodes CASSLIGAGASYEQYF.

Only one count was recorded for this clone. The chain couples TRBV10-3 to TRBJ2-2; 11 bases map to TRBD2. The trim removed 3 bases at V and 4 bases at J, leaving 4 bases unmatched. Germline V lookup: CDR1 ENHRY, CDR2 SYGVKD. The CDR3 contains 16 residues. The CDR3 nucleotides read TGTGCCATCAGTGAAGGAACTAGCGGGAGCACCGGGGAGCTGTTTTTT. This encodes CAISEGTSGSTGELFF.

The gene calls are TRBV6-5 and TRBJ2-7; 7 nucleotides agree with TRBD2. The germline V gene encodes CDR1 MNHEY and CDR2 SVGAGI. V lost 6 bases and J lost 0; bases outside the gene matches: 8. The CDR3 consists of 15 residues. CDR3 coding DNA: TGTGCCAGCAGGGTTCCTAGCGGTAGCTCCTACGAGCAGTACTTC. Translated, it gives CASRVPSGSSYEQYF.

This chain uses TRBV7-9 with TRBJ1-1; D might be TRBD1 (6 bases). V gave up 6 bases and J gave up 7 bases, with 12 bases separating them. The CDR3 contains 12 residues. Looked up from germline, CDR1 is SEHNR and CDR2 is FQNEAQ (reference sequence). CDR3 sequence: CASRLQGCEAFF. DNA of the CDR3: TGTGCCAGCAGACTACAGGGATGTGAAGCTTTCTTT.

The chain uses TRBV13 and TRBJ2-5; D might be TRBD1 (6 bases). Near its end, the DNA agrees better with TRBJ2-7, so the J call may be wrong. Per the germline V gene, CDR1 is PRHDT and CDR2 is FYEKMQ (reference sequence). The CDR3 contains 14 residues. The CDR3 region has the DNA TGTGCCAGCAGCAACAGGGAGTTAAGCTACGAGCAGTACTTC. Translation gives CASSNRELSYEQYF.

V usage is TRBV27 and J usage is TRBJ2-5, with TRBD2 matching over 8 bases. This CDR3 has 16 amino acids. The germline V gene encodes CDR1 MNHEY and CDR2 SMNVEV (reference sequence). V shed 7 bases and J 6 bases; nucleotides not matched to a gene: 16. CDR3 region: CASTPAPGLEGKTQYF. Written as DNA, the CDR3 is TGTGCCAGCACCCCAGCTCCGGGACTAGAAGGGAAGACCCAGTACTTC.

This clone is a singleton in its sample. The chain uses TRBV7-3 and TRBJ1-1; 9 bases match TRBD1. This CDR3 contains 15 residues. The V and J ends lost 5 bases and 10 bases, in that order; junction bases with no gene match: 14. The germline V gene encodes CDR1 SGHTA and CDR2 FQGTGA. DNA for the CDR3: TGTGCCAGCAGCCCAAGTGGCGGGACAGGGAGCGGAGCTTTCTTT. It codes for CASSPSGGTGSGAFF.

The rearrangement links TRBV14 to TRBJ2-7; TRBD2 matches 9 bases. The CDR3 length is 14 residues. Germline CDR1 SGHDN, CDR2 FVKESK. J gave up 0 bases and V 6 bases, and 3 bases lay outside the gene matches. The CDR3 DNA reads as TGTGCCAGCAGGATTAGCGGGAGCTCCTACGAGCAGTACTTC. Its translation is CASRISGSSYEQYF. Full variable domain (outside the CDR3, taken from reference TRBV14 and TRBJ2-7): EAGVTQFPSHSVIEKGQTVTLRCDPISGHDNLYWYRRVMGKEIKFLLHFVKESKQDESGMPNNRFLAERTGGTYSTLKVQPAELEDSGVYFCASRISGSSYEQYFGPGTRLTVT.